This entry concerns a single T cell receptor (beta chain). It lacks a known antigen. Base qualities are not recorded, but no much larger clone differs from it by a single base. Peripheral blood CD8+ and CD4+ T cells from healthy donors, Susac syndrome patients and multiple sclerosis patients were profiled using high-throughput TCR beta sequencing. The multiple sclerosis controls were treatment-naive patients who had stable or active relapsing-remitting disease and met the revised McDonald criteria. Bulk CD8+ and CD4+ T cells were purified by magnetic negative isolation, while CD8+ TEMRA cells were enriched using FACS. Blood was drawn into EDTA tubes, processed within 24 hours, and PBMCs were isolated by density gradient centrifugation. PBMCs intended for TCR sequencing were cryopreserved in liquid nitrogen and were subsequently thawed in a 37 degrees C water bath. The sorted or isolated CD4+, CD8+ and CD8+ TEMRA cells had a purity of 90% or higher.

The data are from a study of CD8 T cells in Susac syndrome (dated by TCRdb to between 2018 and 2021). Study-level background: Repertoire sequencing was used to test whether CD8+ T cell activation and differentiation in Susac syndrome was antigen driven. The study compared CD8+ T cell repertoire clonality among over ten healthy donors, 14 Susac syndrome patients and approximately 16 multiple sclerosis patients.

RNA was extracted using the RNeasy kit, and about 0.5 to 1 ug of the RNA was reverse transcribed with random hexamers. The immunoSEQ multiplex PCR assay, covering 54 Vbeta and 13 Jbeta segments, was used to amplify TCR beta CDR3 regions. To correct PCR amplification bias, a synthetic template baseline was used for both primer optimization and computational correction. Regarding the original processing steps: Reads were annotated to V, D and J genes according to IMGT and were analyzed with immunoSEQ Analyzer, with only productive sequences retained. Clonality was computed as one minus Shannon entropy normalized by log2 of the number of productive unique sequences. For each patient and control, public and private clones were evaluated within the 100 most prevalent clones. Clones were defined as Susac-specific when absent from the healthy and MS cohorts, from roughly 1,000 published viral clones and from other ImmuneACCESS disease sequences. TCRdb reworked the public reads: Q25 trimming with fastp, MiXCR clone assembly, productive beta chains retained. A single entry per CDR3 protein holds the most common genes and DNA from its merged rows. In this record, the V and J calls reflect TCRdb's handling and not the investigators' own analysis. A total of 150,000 to 190,000 distinct CDR3 sequences appear in this sample, roughly 96% of them only once. The ten largest clones capture 0.14% to 0.15% of the sample.

Findings and caveats that apply to the study as a whole: The number of individuals in the TCR sequencing and HLA analysis was acknowledged as relatively small.

The sample was CD8+ T cells from PBMCs. This TCR came from a human donor with multiple sclerosis.

The DNA sequence is as follows: TGTGCCAGTAGTATAGGGGCCGGGAACACTGAAGCTTTCTTT. Translated, it gives CASSIGAGNTEAFF. The sequence is built from TRBV19 and TRBJ1-1, with the D gene call left open. Cut back by 1 base and 1 base, the V and J ends lie 7 bases apart. Via the germline V gene (reference sequence), CDR1 is LNHDA and CDR2 SQIVND. The CDR3 runs 14 residues from the cysteine to the phenylalanine. Only the CDR3 part of the read is kept: 42 bases, read in frame from the first base. The CDR3, completed at both ends by the reference TRBV19 and TRBJ1-1 genes, gives the full variable domain DGGITQSPKYLFRKEGQNVTLSCEQNLNHDAMYWYRQDPGQGLRLIYYSQIVNDFQKGDIAEGYSVSREKKESFPLTVTSAQKNPTAFYLCASSIGAGNTEAFFGQGTRLTVV.